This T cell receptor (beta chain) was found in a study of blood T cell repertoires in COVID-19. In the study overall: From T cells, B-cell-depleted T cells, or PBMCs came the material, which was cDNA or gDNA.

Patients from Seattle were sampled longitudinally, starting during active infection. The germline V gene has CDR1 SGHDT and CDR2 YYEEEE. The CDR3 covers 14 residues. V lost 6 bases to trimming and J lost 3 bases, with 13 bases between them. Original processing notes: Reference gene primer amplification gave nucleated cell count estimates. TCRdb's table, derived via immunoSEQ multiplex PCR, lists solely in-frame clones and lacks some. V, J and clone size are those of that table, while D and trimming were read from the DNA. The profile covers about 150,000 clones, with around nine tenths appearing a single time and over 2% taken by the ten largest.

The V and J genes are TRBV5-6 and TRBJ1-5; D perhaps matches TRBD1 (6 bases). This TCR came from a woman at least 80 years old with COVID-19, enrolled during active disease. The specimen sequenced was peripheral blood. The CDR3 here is CASTSGQFNQPQHF. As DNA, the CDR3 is TGTGCCAGCACCTCCGGACAGTTCAATCAGCCCCAGCATTTT.